This record looks at one TCR beta chain sequence and its context. Its specificity is not known. The data were taken from a study of CD8 T cells in ankylosing spondylitis. Notes on the study in general: Blood from ankylosing spondylitis patients appeared to carry a characteristic eight-variant TCR beta motif.

TCRdb reanalysed the 5' RACE reads using MiXCR and keeps one entry per CDR3 protein. The top ten hold under 20% of the sample, which has 650,000 to 800,000 distinct CDR3 sequences, around 17% seen once. There are 13 residues in the CDR3. Germline values: CDR1 SGHRS, CDR2 YFSETQ. V dropped 2 bases and J dropped 9 bases, with 12 bases sitting between them. This clonotype was sampled from a male donor with ankylosing spondylitis. The genes are TRBV5-1 and TRBJ2-1, with D perhaps matching TRBD1 or TRBD2 (6 bases each). Sequenced material: blood, either unsorted or a sorted T cell fraction (not recorded which). The DNA of the CDR3 is TGCGCCAGCAGCTTTGTAGGGGGGAGTGAGCAGTTCTTC. Amino acids: CASSFVGGSEQFF.